Listed below are T cell receptor beta chains from one sample, sequenced in a study of human T cells and chemical hapten exposure. TCRdb recomputed calls from the RACE reads with MiXCR, one row per CDR3 protein. The sample yields roughly 100,000 distinct CDR3 sequences, 9.5% to 14% seen once. Sequences were derived from whole blood, sampled in connection with sensitization to the hapten diphenylcyclopropenone (DPC). These receptors all come from a woman aged 60-70 years with alopecia areata. Some clones in this sample may be carry-over from other donors' samples. Both conserved end residues are part of each CDR3. Fields, in order: CDR3 DNA, CDR3 protein, CDR3 length, J gene, D gene, clone size, V gene. D genes are given only for firm matches. Clone size, where shown, is once, few, many, or a class for clones that have expanded.

TGTGCCATCAGTTCCAGTGTGACAGGGGGTTATAATTCACCCCTCCACTTT	CAISSSVTGGYNSPLHF	17	TRBJ1-6	TRBD1	many	TRBV10-3
TGCGCCAGCAGCTTGTCTGGGGCTGGGGCCAACGTCCTGACTTTC	CASSLSGAGANVLTF	15	TRBJ2-6	.	many	TRBV5-1
TGTGCCAGCAGCCGTCCTAGCGGGGGGGCGGGCAAGGGACAGTTCTTC	CASSRPSGGAGKGQFF	16	TRBJ2-1	TRBD2	many	TRBV9
TGTGCCAGCAGTTACGACAGGGGAGGCGAGTACTTC	CASSYDRGGEYF	12	TRBJ2-7	TRBD1	few	TRBV6-2/TRBV6-3
TGTGCCACCAGTGCGGGACAGGGGTACAATGAGCAGTTCTTC	CATSAGQGYNEQFF	14	TRBJ2-1	TRBD1	.	TRBV24-1
TGTGCCAGCAGCCAAGTAGGGGGAGGGGAGAGACGGGCCACTGAAGCTTTCTTT	CASSQVGGGERRATEAFF	18	TRBJ1-1	.	.	TRBV4-2
TGTGCCATTCAGCCTTCCTACGAGCAGTACTTC	CAIQPSYEQYF	11	TRBJ2-7	.	.	TRBV2
TGTGCCAGCAGCCCGTTCCGTGGGGGTTTTGTCACTGAAGCTTTCTTT	CASSPFRGGFVTEAFF	16	TRBJ1-1	.	many	TRBV7-9
TGTGCCAGCAGTGGAACAGGGGGCTGGCATGAGCAGTTCTTC	CASSGTGGWHEQFF	14	TRBJ2-1	TRBD1	few	TRBV6-5
TGTGCCAGCAGTGAACGGGGAGGGGTCCTTGGGGAAGCTTTCTTT	CASSERGGVLGEAFF	15	TRBJ1-1	.	.	TRBV6-1
TGTGCCAGCATCCCCCGCGGGGCCGGGGGCTACACCTTC	CASIPRGAGGYTF	13	TRBJ1-2	.	few	TRBV12-3/TRBV12-4
TGTGCCTGGGAGGCTTCCAGGGAGCTGTTTTTT	CAWEASRELFF	11	TRBJ2-2	.	few	TRBV30
TGTGCCAGCAGAGCCTACAGAGCAACTAATGAAAAACTGTTTTTT	CASRAYRATNEKLFF	15	TRBJ1-4	.	few	TRBV2
TGTGCCAGCTCACCCACCTACCAGGGAGTCCTGGAGACCCAGTACTTC	CASSPTYQGVLETQYF	16	TRBJ2-5	.	many	TRBV18
TGTGCCAGCAACCCTCCGGGCGGGGCTGAAGCTTTCTTT	CASNPPGGAEAFF	13	TRBJ1-1	.	.	TRBV9
TGTGCCAGCGCGGACCGCTCTGGGGCCAACGTCCTGACTTTC	CASADRSGANVLTF	14	TRBJ2-6	.	few	TRBV2
TGTGCCAGCAGTGACTGGGGGACGTATGGCTACACCTTC	CASSDWGTYGYTF	13	TRBJ1-2	.	.	TRBV6-4
TGTGCCAGCAGCGTAGTGCAGGGGAATGGCTACACCTTC	CASSVVQGNGYTF	13	TRBJ1-2	.	many	TRBV9
TGTGCCAGCAGTTTACAATCTGGCGGGGGAGATACGCAGTATTTT	CASSLQSGGGDTQYF	15	TRBJ2-3	TRBD2	few	TRBV12-3/TRBV12-4
TGCAGCGTTGATCACGGCATGAACACTGAAGCTTTCTTT	CSVDHGMNTEAFF	13	TRBJ1-1	.	.	TRBV29-1